The 27 T cell receptor beta chains given below trace back to one sample, sequenced in a study of T cell changes during pregnancy in multiple sclerosis. Clones were sequenced by immunoSEQ multiplex PCR, and TCRdb holds only the in-frame ones, with some missing. The repertoire holds more than 90,000 clones, with about 94% as singletons. This material consisted of peripheral blood, taken in the third trimester of pregnancy. All receptors come from a female donor with multiple sclerosis, enrolled in a pregnancy study.

The chain uses TRBV14 and TRBJ1-5, with a possible D match to TRBD1 (6 bases). This CDR3 spans 18 amino acids. Between the trimmed V and J ends, which lost 2 bases and 0 bases, there was a span of 17 bases. Germline CDR1 reads SGHDN; CDR2 reads FVKESK. The CDR3 DNA reads as TGTGCCAGCAGCCAAAAATGGACAGCCTTCTATAGCAATCAGCCCCAGCATTTT. Its translation: CASSQKWTAFYSNQPQHF.

This sequence joins TRBV9 and TRBJ2-7, with 10 bases lining up with TRBD1. This CDR3 contains 14 residues. Germline assignment: CDR1 SGDLS and CDR2 YYNGEE. V gave up 2 bases and J gave up 5 bases; unmatched junction bases: 4. The CDR3 reads CASSVGDRGNEQYF. The DNA for the CDR3 is TGTGCCAGCAGCGTGGGGGACAGGGGTAACGAGCAGTACTTC.

This clone was recorded only once. The chain uses TRBV5-1 and TRBJ2-1, with 9 bases that match TRBD1. This CDR3 region has 16 residues. With 4 bases clipped from V and 8 bases from J, the junction kept 13 bases outside the gene matches. Germline loops: CDR1 SGHRS, CDR2 YFSETQ. CDR3 DNA sequence: TGCGCCAGCAGCCCTACGAGGACAGGGGAAAAATATGAGCAGTTCTTC. Residues: CASSPTRTGEKYEQFF.

This chain joins TRBV5-1 and TRBJ1-5; 9 bases fit TRBD1. CDR3 length equals 15 residues. Trimming took 3 bases from V and 3 from J; bases not matched to a gene: 4. Germline V gives CDR1 SGHRS, CDR2 YFSETQ. CDR3 sequence: CASSSTGGYNQPQHF. As DNA, the CDR3 is TGCGCCAGCAGCTCGACAGGGGGTTACAATCAGCCCCAGCATTTT.

V and J are TRBV6-6 and TRBJ1-2; D remains ambiguous. This CDR3 has 11 amino acids. CDR1 is MNHNY and CDR2 is SVGAGI in the germline V gene (reference sequence). V was trimmed by 2 bases and J by 11 bases, leaving 9 bases between them. The CDR3 reads CASSYLYIYTF. The CDR3 nucleotides are TGTGCCAGCAGTTACCTTTACATATACACCTTC.

The chain couples TRBV18 to TRBJ2-5, with 10 bases aligning to TRBD2. The V and J ends lost 2 bases and 4 bases, in that order; junction bases with no gene match: 4. The CDR3 totals 15 residues. CDR1 and CDR2 from the germline V gene are KGHSH and LQKENI. The CDR3: CASSPKGTSVETQYF. DNA of the CDR3: TGTGCCAGCTCACCAAAAGGGACTAGCGTAGAGACCCAGTACTTC. The full variable domain, rest sourced from reference TRBV18 and TRBJ2-5, is NAGVMQNPRHLVRRRGQEARLRCSPMKGHSHVYWYRQLPEEGLKFMVYLQKENIIDESGMPKERFSAEFPKEGPSILRIQQVVRGDSAAYFCASSPKGTSVETQYFGPGTRLLVL.

The genes are TRBV30 and TRBJ1-5; a possible D gene is TRBD1 (6 bases). The V gene lost 2 bases and the J gene lost 6 bases, with 17 bases spanning the gap. The CDR3 extends over 15 amino acids. The germline gives CDR1 GTSNPN, CDR2 SVGIG (reference sequence). The CDR3 nucleotides read TGTGCCTGGAGTTCCGGACAGTTTGGATCTCAGCCCCAGCATTTT. Translated: CAWSSGQFGSQPQHF.

The V call is TRBV30, the J call TRBJ1-1; TRBD1 matches 7 bases. This CDR3 contains 15 residues. With 0 bases clipped from V and 0 bases from J, the junction kept 4 bases outside the gene matches. Germline values: CDR1 GTSNPN, CDR2 SVGIG (reference sequence). The CDR3 region is CAWSVGTALNTEAFF. The CDR3 DNA is TGTGCCTGGAGTGTCGGGACAGCCCTGAACACTGAAGCTTTCTTT.

This sequence joins TRBV13 and TRBJ1-5, with D tentatively TRBD1 (6 bases). V was trimmed by 2 bases and J by 2 bases, leaving 7 bases between them. CDR1 is PRHDT and CDR2 is FYEKMQ in the germline V gene (reference sequence). This CDR3 has 14 amino acids. CDR3 protein: CASSLRQGNQPQHF. The CDR3 bases are TGTGCCAGCAGCTTACGACAGGGCAATCAGCCCCAGCATTTT. Combining the CDR3 with reference TRBV13 and TRBJ1-5 gives the whole variable domain AAGVIQSPRHLIKEKRETATLKCYPIPRHDTVYWYQQGPGQDPQFLISFYEKMQSDKGSIPDRFSAQQFSDYHSELNMSSLELGDSALYFCASSLRQGNQPQHFGDGTRLSIL.

The chain employs TRBV19 and TRBJ1-1; the match to TRBD1 covers 8 bases. Germline trimming cut 5 bases from V and 7 bases from J; bases unmatched to any gene: 9. Germline V gene sequence: CDR1 LNHDA, CDR2 SQIVND (reference sequence). The CDR3 consists of 14 residues. The CDR3 loop reads CASSALDRAGEAFF. The CDR3 DNA sequence: TGTGCCAGTAGTGCCCTGGACAGGGCGGGTGAAGCTTTCTTT.

The chain employs TRBV2 and TRBJ2-2; 10 bases align to TRBD2. Trimming at V came to 6 bases and at J to 3 bases, leaving 10 bases not matched to a gene. CDR3 length: 17 amino acids. The germline V gene encodes CDR1 SNHLY and CDR2 FYNNEI. This chain's CDR3 is CASRFNSGGYDTGELFF. The DNA for the CDR3 is TGTGCCAGCAGGTTTAATAGCGGGGGGTACGACACCGGGGAGCTGTTTTTT.

The V call is TRBV5-8, the J call TRBJ1-2, with D hard to call. V lost 2 bases and J lost 0, with 5 bases in between. There are 13 residues in the CDR3. The germline V gene has CDR1 SGHTS and CDR2 YDEGEE. CDR3 sequence (DNA): TGTGCCAGCAGCTTCCGGGCTAACTATGGCTACACCTTC. Amino acids: CASSFRANYGYTF.

A single count supports this clone. The chain combines TRBV6-6 with TRBJ1-4, with D tentatively TRBD1 (5 bases). The germline V gene encodes CDR1 MNHNY and CDR2 SVGAGI (reference sequence). This CDR3 spans 13 amino acids. Between the trimmed V and J ends, which lost 6 bases and 6 bases, there was a span of 11 bases. The CDR3 DNA reads TGTGCCAGCAGGGGGGGGTGGTATGAAAAACTGTTTTTT. Translated: CASRGGWYEKLFF.

The chain carries TRBV18 and TRBJ1-6; D ambiguous. Trimming took 3 bases from V and 4 from J, leaving 7 bases between them. Germline V gene lookup returns CDR1 KGHSH and CDR2 LQKENI. This CDR3 is built from 14 residues. The DNA of the CDR3 is TGTGCCAGCTCACCGGGCCCATATAATTCACCCCTCCACTTT. This translates into CASSPGPYNSPLHF.

The V and J genes are TRBV2 and TRBJ1-4; D ambiguous. Germline assignment: CDR1 SNHLY and CDR2 FYNNEI. The germline V and J ends were trimmed by 6 bases and 7 bases, with 9 bases remaining between them. The CDR3 has 12 amino acids. Here the CDR3 reads CASRGGPEKLFF. CDR3 nucleotides: TGTGCCAGCAGGGGAGGGCCTGAAAAACTGTTTTTT.

The chain is built from TRBV2 and TRBJ1-3, with 7 bases lining up with TRBD1. This CDR3 comprises 16 residues. V lost 6 bases to trimming and J lost 0 bases; unmatched junction nucleotides: 8. Looked up from germline, CDR1 is SNHLY and CDR2 is FYNNEI. The CDR3 DNA follows: TGTGCCAGCAGGGGGACAGCCCACTCCTCTGGAAACACCATATATTTT. The encoded protein is CASRGTAHSSGNTIYF.

The chain joins TRBV5-1 to TRBJ1-1; 7 bases are shared with TRBD1. V dropped 0 bases and J dropped 8; count of bases not matched to a gene: 4. CDR3 size: 13 residues. In germline, CDR1 is SGHRS, CDR2 YFSETQ. In nucleotides, the CDR3 is TGCGCCAGCAGCTTGGCAGACAGGGCCGAAGCTTTCTTT. Protein product: CASSLADRAEAFF. The full variable domain, in which reference TRBV5-1 and TRBJ1-1 provide the parts outside the CDR3, is KAGVTQTPRYLIKTRGQQVTLSCSPISGHRSVSWYQQTPGQGLQFLFEYFSETQRNKGNFPGRFSGRQFSNSRSEMNVSTLELGDSALYLCASSLADRAEAFFGQGTRLTVV.

J is TRBJ1-5 and V is TRBV27, with a weak D call TRBD1 (5 bases). Trimming removed 2 bases at V and 6 bases at J, with 20 bases between. The CDR3 is 17 residues long. The germline V gene has CDR1 MNHEY and CDR2 SMNVEV (reference sequence). CDR3 coding DNA: TGTGCCAGCAGTTTAGGATGGGGCGGGGGATTCAGTCAGCCCCAGCATTTT. The encoded protein is CASSLGWGGGFSQPQHF.

This clone was seen only once. The V call is TRBV7-2, the J call TRBJ2-7; 10 bases map to TRBD2. The ends lost 1 base at V and 3 bases at J; junction bases unmatched: 6. The V gene's germline CDR1 is SGHTA and CDR2 FQGNSA. This CDR3 is built from 16 residues. CDR3 sequence: CASSLEIAGGDYEQYF. CDR3 coding DNA: TGTGCCAGCAGCTTAGAAATAGCGGGAGGAGACTACGAGCAGTACTTC.

This chain joins TRBV10-2 and TRBJ1-5, with 9 bases fitting TRBD1. Germline trimming cut 6 bases from V and 6 bases from J; bases unmatched to any gene: 12. The CDR3 has 16 amino acids. From germline, CDR1 is WSHSY and CDR2 SAAADI. CDR3 amino acids: CASSVTGGGGGQPQHF. Here the CDR3 DNA reads TGCGCCAGCAGCGTTACAGGGGGCGGGGGTGGTCAGCCCCAGCATTTT.

The chain couples TRBV2 to TRBJ2-7; D unresolved. V lost 3 bases to trimming and J lost 0 bases, with 12 bases between them. This CDR3 spans 15 amino acids. Looked up from germline, CDR1 is SNHLY and CDR2 is FYNNEI. The CDR3 region is CASSDTSLYSYEQYF. The CDR3 DNA sequence: TGTGCCAGCAGTGATACCAGTCTTTACTCCTACGAGCAGTACTTC.

This chain joins TRBV5-1 and TRBJ2-5; D gene uncertain. The V and J ends lost 0 bases and 4 bases respectively, with 13 bases between them. Germline V gene lookup returns CDR1 SGHRS and CDR2 YFSETQ. The length of the CDR3 is 15 residues. The DNA for the CDR3 is TGCGCCAGCAGCTTGGTCCAGAGGCGGCCAGAGACCCAGTACTTC. It encodes CASSLVQRRPETQYF.

The chain couples TRBV27 to TRBJ1-1, with 8 bases identical to TRBD1. This CDR3 spans 17 amino acids. Per the germline V gene, CDR1 is MNHEY and CDR2 is SMNVEV (reference sequence). Unmatched junction bases numbered 13, after V lost 5 bases and J lost 2 bases. CDR3 DNA sequence: TGTGCCAGCAGTCCCTTATGGCAGACAGGGGTTAACACTGAAGCTTTCTTT. Translated, it gives CASSPLWQTGVNTEAFF.

The V call is TRBV9, the J call TRBJ1-1, with TRBD1 as a possible D gene (5 bases). Per germline, CDR1 SGDLS and CDR2 YYNGEE. Trimming stripped 3 bases from V and 5 bases from J, with 14 bases between. CDR3 length equals 14 residues. The CDR3 sequence: CASSARPGGTEAFF. CDR3 nucleotides: TGTGCCAGCAGCGCCCGGCCGGGGGGGACTGAAGCTTTCTTT.

This chain connects TRBV10-3 to TRBJ2-1; 12 bases agree with TRBD2. The CDR3 runs to 16 residues. CDR1 is ENHRY and CDR2 is SYGVKD in the germline V gene. V gave up 6 bases and J gave up 7 bases; unmatched junction bases: 10. The CDR3 coding sequence is TGTGCCATCAGCGGTGTAGGACTAGCGGGAACTAATGAGCAGTTCTTC. It encodes CAISGVGLAGTNEQFF.

Here the CDR3 reads CASSLPILQGGNTIYF. The CDR3 DNA follows: TGTGCCAGCAGTTTACCAATCCTCCAGGGGGGAAACACCATATATTTT. The chain couples TRBV28 to TRBJ1-3; possibly TRBD1 for D (6 bases). Trimming shortened V by 2 bases and J by 4 bases, and 15 bases separated the two germline ends. The length of the CDR3 is 16 residues. Germline-derived CDR1 and CDR2 are MDHEN and SYDVKM.

A single count supports this clone. The chain employs TRBV11-2 and TRBJ1-3, with D possibly TRBD1 on 5 matching bases. The V gene lost 5 bases and the J gene lost 4 bases, with 21 bases spanning the gap. Germline assignment: CDR1 SGHAT and CDR2 FQNNGV. CDR3 length: 17 amino acids. The CDR3 DNA reads as TGTGCCAGCAGCGATCGGCCTGCAGGGTTTTTGGGAAACACCATATATTTT. Its protein product is CASSDRPAGFLGNTIYF. Full variable domain (outside the CDR3, taken from reference TRBV11-2 and TRBJ1-3): EAGVAQSPRYKIIEKRQSVAFWCNPISGHATLYWYQQILGQGPKLLIQFQNNGVVDDSQLPKDRFSAERLKGVDSTLKIQPAKLEDSAVYLCASSDRPAGFLGNTIYFGEGSWLTVV.